This TCR beta chain was sequenced during a study of neoadjuvant anti-PD-1 for oral cavity cancer (dated by TCRdb to the early 2020s). Some background on the complete study: Three to four biweekly doses of nivolumab at 3 mg/kg were mostly administered to patients before curative-intent surgical resection. Patients without progression received a fourth nivolumab dose around day 43 and underwent definitive surgical resection on days 50-56. Under RECIST 1.1, a patient counted as a responder if showing complete response, partial response or stable disease, and as a non-responder if showing progression. The parent correlative cohort had around 11 patients and a response rate of about 35%.

Concerning this clone: The clone's antigen remains unknown. No much larger clone exists at a distance of one base, and base qualities are not known.

V ends up 1 base short and J 9 bases short, with an unmatched junction base count of 2. CDR1 and CDR2, per the germline V gene, are MNHEY and SVGAGI. The CDR3 holds 14 amino acids from the cysteine to the phenylalanine. Only the CDR3 portion is preserved as DNA: 42 bases, with reading frame beginning at the first base. In the paper's terms, the time point label means: before neoadjuvant nivolumab. None of the patients had received prior systemic or radiation treatment, and all were newly diagnosed with stage II-IVA oral cavity squamous cell carcinoma. The cohort was made up of patients with locally advanced, HPV-negative oral cavity squamous cell carcinoma. Peripheral blood mononuclear cells were analyzed directly and were not maintained or expanded in culture. Samples came from a longitudinal correlative study of a single-arm phase II trial of neoadjuvant nivolumab in oral cavity squamous cell carcinoma. Subject-matched pre- and post-treatment PBMCs and tumors from three responders and three non-responders were subjected to genomic DNA-based TCRbeta sequencing. Peripheral blood mononuclear cells were collected before nivolumab treatment and were collected again after treatment, at the time of surgery. Genomic DNA was isolated from PBMCs using the Maxwell RSC DNA from Cells kit.

For deep sequencing, each PBMC sample was run in six replicates, with libraries mostly built from 400 to 550 ng of input genomic DNA. TCRbeta libraries were prepared with the immunoSEQ hsTCRbeta kit according to the manufacturer's instructions. The finished libraries were brought together in one pool at roughly 3 nM, which was then read using an Illumina NovaSeq 6000 S4 flow cell. In the original analysis: Raw data preprocessing and quality control were performed with the immunoSEQ Analyzer. The analysis was limited to productive rearrangements, and each clonotype was defined by a unique CDR3 amino acid sequence. Using the R package tcR, the researchers computed the Gini-Simpson index as their estimate of repertoire clonality. Student's t test was used to compare Gini indices, while Pearson correlation assessed associations with tumor size change. What TCRdb holds here is the immuneACCESS table cut down to in-frame rearrangements. Part of the clones is not present; checked against another copy, under half of the missing clones reflect an unresolved V gene, and the others are unexplained. V and J calls and clone size are given by that table; D and trimming were obtained from the DNA. A total of some 15,000 clones appear in this sample, around 75% of them only once. Jointly, the top ten make up less than 3.5% of the sample.

What the research found in general, with its limitations: TCR analyses included only three patients per response group, and the authors called for larger cohorts for validation. After neoadjuvant nivolumab, significantly higher T cell clonality (Gini index) was found within PBMCs in non-responders than in responders. Higher pretreatment blood Treg/Th17 ratios correlated with both higher pretreatment blood TCRbeta clonality and lower post-treatment tumor TCRbeta clonality.

The V and J segments used are TRBV6-5 and TRBJ1-6, and TRBD1 matches 8 of the central bases. The TCR comes from a person between 35 and 79 years old with oral cavity squamous cell carcinoma. The material sequenced was PBMCs, taken before nivolumab (anti-PD-1) treatment. The CDR3 protein sequence reads: CASSYFGQGSPLHF. In nucleotide form, the sequence is TGTGCCAGCAGTTACTTCGGACAGGGTTCACCCCTCCACTTT.